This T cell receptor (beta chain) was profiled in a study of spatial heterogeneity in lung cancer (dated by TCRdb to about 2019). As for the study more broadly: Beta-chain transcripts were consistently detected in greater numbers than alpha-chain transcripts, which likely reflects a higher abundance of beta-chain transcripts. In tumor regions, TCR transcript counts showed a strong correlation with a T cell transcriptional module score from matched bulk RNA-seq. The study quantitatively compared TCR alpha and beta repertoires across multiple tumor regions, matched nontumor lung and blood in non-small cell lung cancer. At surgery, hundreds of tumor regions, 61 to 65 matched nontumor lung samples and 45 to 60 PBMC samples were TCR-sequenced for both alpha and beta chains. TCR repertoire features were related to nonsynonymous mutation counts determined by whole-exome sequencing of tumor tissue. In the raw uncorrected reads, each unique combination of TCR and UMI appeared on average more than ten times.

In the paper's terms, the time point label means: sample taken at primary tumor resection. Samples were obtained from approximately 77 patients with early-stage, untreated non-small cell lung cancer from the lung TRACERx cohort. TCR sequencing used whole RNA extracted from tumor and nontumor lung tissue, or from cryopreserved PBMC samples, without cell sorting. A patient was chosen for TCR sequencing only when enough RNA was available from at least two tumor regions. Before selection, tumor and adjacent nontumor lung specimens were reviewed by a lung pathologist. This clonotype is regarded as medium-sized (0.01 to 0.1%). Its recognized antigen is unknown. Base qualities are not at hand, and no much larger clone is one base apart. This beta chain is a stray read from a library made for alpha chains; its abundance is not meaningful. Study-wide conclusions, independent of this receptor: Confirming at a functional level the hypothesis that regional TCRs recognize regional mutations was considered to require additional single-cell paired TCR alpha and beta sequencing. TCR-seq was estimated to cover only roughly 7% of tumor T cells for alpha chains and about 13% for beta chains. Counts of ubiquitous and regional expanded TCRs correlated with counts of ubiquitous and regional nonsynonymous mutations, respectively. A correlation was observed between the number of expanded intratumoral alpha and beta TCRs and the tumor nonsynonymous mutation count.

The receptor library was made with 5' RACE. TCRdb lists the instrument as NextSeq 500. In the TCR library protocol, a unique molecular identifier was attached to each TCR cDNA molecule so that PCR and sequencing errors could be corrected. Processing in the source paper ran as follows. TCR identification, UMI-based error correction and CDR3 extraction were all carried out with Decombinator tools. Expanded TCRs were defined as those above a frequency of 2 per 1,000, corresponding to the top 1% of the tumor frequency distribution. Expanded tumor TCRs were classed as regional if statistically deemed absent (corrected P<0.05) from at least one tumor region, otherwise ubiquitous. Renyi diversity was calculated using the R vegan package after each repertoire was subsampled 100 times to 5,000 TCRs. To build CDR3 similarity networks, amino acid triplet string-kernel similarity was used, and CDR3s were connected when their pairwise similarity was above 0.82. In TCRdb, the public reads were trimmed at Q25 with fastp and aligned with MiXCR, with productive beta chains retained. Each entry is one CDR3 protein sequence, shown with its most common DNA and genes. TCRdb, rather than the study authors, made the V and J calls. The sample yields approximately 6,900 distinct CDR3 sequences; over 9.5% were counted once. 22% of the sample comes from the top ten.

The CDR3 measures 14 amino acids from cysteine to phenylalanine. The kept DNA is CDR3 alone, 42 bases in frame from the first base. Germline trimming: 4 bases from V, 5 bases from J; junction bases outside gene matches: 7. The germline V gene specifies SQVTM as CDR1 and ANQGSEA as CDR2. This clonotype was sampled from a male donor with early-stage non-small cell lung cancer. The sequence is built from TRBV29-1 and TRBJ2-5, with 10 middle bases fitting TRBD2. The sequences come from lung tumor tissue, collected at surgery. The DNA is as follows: TGCAGCGTTGTATCAGCGGGAGGGCCCGAGACCCAGTACTTC. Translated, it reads CSVVSAGGPETQYF.